These T cell receptor beta chains were read from a single sample in a study of early T cells in non-severe SARS-CoV-2 infection. MiXCR was run by TCRdb on the 5' RACE reads, yielding one entry per CDR3 protein. The table records tens of thousands of distinct CDR3 sequences, roughly a tenth of them present only once. Sequencing was carried out using whole blood. These receptors were obtained from an adult who was a healthcare worker with PCR-confirmed SARS-CoV-2 infection or an uninfected control (not recorded which). Each CDR3 is given with its conserved first and last residue. The order of the fields is D gene, clone size, V gene, J gene, CDR3 protein, CDR3 DNA. The D gene is left open where the match is weak. Clone size appears in some rows only: once, few, many, or a class for an expanded clone.

-	many	TRBV5-4	TRBJ1-6	CASSRGGDNSPLHF	TGTGCCAGCAGCCGGGGGGGCGATAATTCACCCCTCCACTTT
-	many	TRBV21-1	TRBJ2-7	CVGRGSYEQYF	-
-	many	TRBV20-1	TRBJ2-3	CSAHDSILDTQYF	TGCAGTGCTCACGATAGTATACTGGATACGCAGTATTTT
-	many	TRBV3-1	TRBJ2-7	CASSRKPGQTRDEQYF	TGTGCCAGCAGCAGGAAACCGGGACAGACTAGGGACGAGCAGTACTTC
-	many	TRBV5-1	TRBJ2-1	CASSLVEPGGEQFF	TGCGCCAGCAGCTTGGTCGAGCCTGGGGGCGAGCAGTTCTTC
TRBD1	-	TRBV20-1	TRBJ2-4	CSARTGDKNIQYF	TGCAGTGCCCGGACAGGGGACAAAAACATTCAGTACTTC
TRBD1	many	TRBV6-2/TRBV6-3	TRBJ2-7	CASSSLKGQGFEQYF	TGTGCCAGCAGTTCGCTCAAAGGACAGGGCTTCGAGCAGTACTTC
TRBD2	-	TRBV6-5	TRBJ2-1	CASSLRLATEQFF	TGTGCCAGCAGTCTACGACTAGCCACGGAGCAGTTCTTC
-	many	TRBV18	TRBJ1-1	CASSPIKQMNTEAFF	TGTGCCAGCTCACCTATCAAACAGATGAACACTGAAGCTTTCTTT
TRBD2	many	TRBV19	TRBJ2-6	CASRELSGRAGANVLTF	TGTGCCAGCCGGGAACTGAGCGGGAGGGCTGGGGCCAACGTCCTGACTTTC
-	few	TRBV7-2	TRBJ2-7	CASSSQRSYEQYF	TGTGCCAGCAGCTCGCAGCGCTCCTACGAGCAGTACTTC
-	many	TRBV6-2/TRBV6-3	TRBJ2-4	CASSYRGDIQYF	TGTGCCAGCAGTTACAGGGGGGACATTCAGTACTTC
TRBD1	many	TRBV6-5	TRBJ1-6	CATAGTGNSPLHF	TGTGCCACCGCCGGGACAGGGAACTCACCCCTCCACTTT
-	-	TRBV7-3	TRBJ2-2	CASSPTLGAGELFF	TGTGCCAGCAGCCCGACCCTGGGGGCCGGGGAGCTGTTTTTT
-	many	TRBV12-3/TRBV12-4	TRBJ1-1	CASSFENTEAFF	TGTGCCAGCAGTTTTGAGAACACTGAAGCTTTCTTT
TRBD1	many	TRBV20-1	TRBJ1-2	CSARGPGTGTYGYTF	TGCAGTGCTAGGGGGCCCGGGACAGGGACCTATGGCTACACCTTC
TRBD2	many	TRBV6-2/TRBV6-3	TRBJ2-3	CASSYSASGGHTDTQYF	TGTGCCAGCAGTTACTCTGCTAGCGGAGGACACACAGATACGCAGTATTTT
-	-	TRBV20-1	TRBJ2-4	CSARDPSADIQYF	TGCAGTGCTAGAGATCCTTCTGCAGACATTCAGTACTTC
TRBD1	many	TRBV4-1	TRBJ2-1	CASSQPTGQGSYNEQFF	TGCGCCAGCAGCCAACCGACGGGACAGGGCTCCTACAATGAGCAGTTCTTC
TRBD1	many	TRBV7-8	TRBJ1-1	CASSRDRVNTEAFF	TGTGCCAGTTCCAGGGACAGGGTAAACACTGAAGCTTTCTTT
-	few	TRBV7-2	TRBJ2-6	CASSLSSSGANVLTF	TGTGCCAGCAGCTTGAGCAGCTCTGGGGCCAACGTCCTGACTTTC
TRBD1	many	TRBV7-2	TRBJ2-3	CASSLRGTGTDTQYF	TGTGCCAGCAGCTTAAGAGGGACAGGGACAGATACGCAGTATTTT
-	many	TRBV20-1	TRBJ2-3	CSASNGLSRSTDTQYF	TGCAGTGCGTCCAACGGACTCTCTCGGAGCACAGATACGCAGTATTTT
TRBD1	-	TRBV6-6	TRBJ2-7	CASSSFGQGASYEQYF	TGTGCCAGCAGTTCATTCGGACAGGGCGCATCCTACGAGCAGTACTTC
TRBD1	few	TRBV7-9	TRBJ1-3	CASSSTGGPGGLGNTIYF	TGTGCCAGCAGCTCGACCGGGGGCCCAGGGGGACTCGGAAACACCATATATTTT
-	many	TRBV5-4	TRBJ2-7	CATRQGSTHEQYF	TGTGCCACCCGCCAGGGGTCTACCCACGAGCAGTACTTC
-	many	TRBV6-2/TRBV6-3	TRBJ2-1	CASSIGTYNEQFF	TGTGCCAGCAGCATAGGGACTTACAATGAGCAGTTCTTC
-	-	TRBV19	TRBJ1-2	CASSLLSQTETREYGYTF	TGTGCCAGTAGTCTGTTATCTCAGACCGAAACCAGGGAGTATGGCTACACCTTC
TRBD1	many	TRBV29-1	TRBJ1-1	CSVWPGGGSTEAFF	TGCAGCGTTTGGCCAGGGGGGGGCTCCACTGAAGCTTTCTTT
-	many	TRBV5-1	TRBJ2-4	CASSVSGSLAKNIQYF	TGCGCCAGCAGCGTATCCGGGTCCCTAGCCAAAAACATTCAGTACTTC
-	many	TRBV2	TRBJ1-5	CASSLATSGQPQHF	TGTGCCAGCTCCCTGGCCACCTCGGGCCAGCCCCAGCATTTT
-	many	TRBV12-3/TRBV12-4	TRBJ2-2	CASSIYSGRGTGELFF	TGTGCCAGCAGTATCTACAGCGGGCGAGGGACCGGGGAGCTGTTTTTT
TRBD2	few	TRBV11-2	TRBJ2-5	CASSLDRSSGRQTQYF	TGTGCCAGCAGCTTAGATAGGTCTAGCGGGAGGCAGACCCAGTACTTC
TRBD2	-	TRBV29-1	TRBJ2-3	CSVAPISGRAIWTDTQYF	TGCAGCGTCGCTCCTATTAGCGGGAGGGCCATCTGGACAGATACGCAGTATTTT
-	few	TRBV13	TRBJ1-1	CASSFYRGGTEAFF	TGTGCCAGCAGCTTCTACCGAGGGGGCACTGAAGCTTTCTTT
-	many	TRBV20-1	TRBJ2-1	CSPASRTNYNEQFF	TGCAGTCCAGCTTCGAGGACTAACTACAATGAGCAGTTCTTC
-	-	TRBV12-3/TRBV12-4	TRBJ2-5	CASSIRREAQYF	TGTGCCAGCAGTATACGGAGGGAGGCCCAGTACTTC
-	few	TRBV7-2	TRBJ2-1	CASSGPPRVNEQFF	TGTGCCAGCAGCGGGCCCCCTCGGGTCAATGAGCAGTTCTTC
TRBD2	-	TRBV4-2	TRBJ2-7	CASSQVSAGGPGEQYF	TGTGCCAGCAGCCAAGTGAGTGCGGGAGGGCCGGGCGAGCAGTACTTC
-	-	TRBV29-1	TRBJ2-7	CSAGNNEQYF	TGCAGCGCGGGGAACAACGAGCAGTACTTC
TRBD2	many	TRBV7-2	TRBJ2-7	CASSFSGRNEQYF	TGTGCCAGCAGCTTCAGCGGGAGGAACGAGCAGTACTTC
TRBD2	few	TRBV5-8	TRBJ2-1	CASSLAPSGGNEQFF	TGTGCCAGCAGCTTGGCCCCTAGCGGGGGCAATGAGCAGTTCTTC
-	-	TRBV6-2/TRBV6-3	TRBJ2-1	CASSYVSGNEQFF	TGTGCCAGCAGTTATGTATCGGGCAATGAGCAGTTCTTC
TRBD1	many	TRBV2	TRBJ1-4	CASSEEGQGNEKLFF	TGTGCCAGCAGTGAAGAGGGACAGGGTAATGAAAAACTGTTTTTT
-	many	TRBV27	TRBJ2-5	CASSLVRGAETQYF	TGTGCCAGCAGTTTAGTCAGGGGAGCAGAGACCCAGTACTTC
TRBD2	-	TRBV9	TRBJ2-1	CASSVAWASGRAGDEQFF	TGTGCCAGCAGCGTAGCTTGGGCTAGCGGGAGGGCGGGGGATGAGCAGTTCTTC
TRBD2	many	TRBV12-3/TRBV12-4	TRBJ2-1	CASRPSGSVGAEQFF	TGTGCCAGCAGGCCTAGCGGGAGCGTGGGGGCGGAGCAGTTCTTC
TRBD1	many	TRBV29-1	TRBJ1-1	CSVFGTGVHTEAFF	TGCAGCGTTTTCGGGACAGGGGTTCACACTGAAGCTTTCTTT
TRBD2	many	TRBV9	TRBJ2-3	CASTTHGRAEDTQYF	TGTGCCAGCACCACCCACGGGAGGGCCGAAGATACGCAGTATTTT
-	many	TRBV27	TRBJ1-1	CASSLSGSSEAFF	TGTGCCAGCAGTTTATCCGGCAGCTCTGAAGCTTTCTTT
-	-	TRBV18	TRBJ2-7	CASSPSGSSHEQYF	TGTGCCAGCTCACCAAGTGGGAGCTCCCACGAGCAGTACTTC
TRBD1	few	TRBV5-4	TRBJ2-5	CASSQMTGLETQYF	TGTGCCAGCAGCCAAATGACAGGGCTGGAGACCCAGTACTTC
-	many	TRBV7-8	TRBJ1-5	CASQGFRQPQHF	TGTGCCAGTCAGGGGTTTCGACAGCCCCAGCATTTT
-	many	TRBV5-6	TRBJ1-1	CASSLQGTKAFF	TGTGCCAGCAGCCTTCAGGGAACGAAAGCTTTCTTT
-	many	TRBV11-3	TRBJ2-6	CASSLGGSGANVLTF	TGTGCCAGCAGCTTAGGAGGGTCCGGGGCCAACGTCCTGACTTTC
-	many	TRBV7-7	TRBJ2-5	CASSPTGFQETQYF	TGTGCTAGCAGCCCCACCGGGTTCCAAGAGACCCAGTACTTC
-	-	TRBV9	TRBJ2-5	CASTLRGWGQETQYF	TGTGCCAGCACCCTACGGGGGTGGGGGCAAGAGACCCAGTACTTC
TRBD2	many	TRBV5-4	TRBJ2-1	CASRSGTSVYNEQFF	TGTGCCAGCAGATCTGGGACTAGCGTCTACAATGAGCAGTTCTTC
TRBD1	few	TRBV18	TRBJ1-5	CASSQGQGGNQPQHF	TGTGCCAGCTCCCAGGGACAGGGGGGCAATCAGCCCCAGCATTTT
-	-	TRBV11-3	TRBJ1-2	CASTSTGPRNYGYTF	TGTGCCAGCACCTCAACAGGGCCTCGTAACTATGGCTACACCTTC